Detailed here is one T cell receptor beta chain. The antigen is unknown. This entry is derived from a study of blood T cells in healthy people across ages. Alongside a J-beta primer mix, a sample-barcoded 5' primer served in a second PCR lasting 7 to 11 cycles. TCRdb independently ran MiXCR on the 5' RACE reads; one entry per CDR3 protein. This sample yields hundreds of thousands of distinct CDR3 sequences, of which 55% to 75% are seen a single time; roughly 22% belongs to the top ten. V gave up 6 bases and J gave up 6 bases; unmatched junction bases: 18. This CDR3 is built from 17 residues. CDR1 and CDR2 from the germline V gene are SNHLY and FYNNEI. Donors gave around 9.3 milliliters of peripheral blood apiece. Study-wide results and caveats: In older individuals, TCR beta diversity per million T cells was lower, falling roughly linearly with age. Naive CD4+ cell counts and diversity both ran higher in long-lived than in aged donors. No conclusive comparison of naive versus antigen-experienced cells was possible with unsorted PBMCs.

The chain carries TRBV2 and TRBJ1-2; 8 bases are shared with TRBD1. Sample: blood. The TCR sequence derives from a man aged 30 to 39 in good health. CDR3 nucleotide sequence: TGTGCCAGCAGAGACCCGGGACAGGAACAACCTCGGGATGGCTACACCTTC. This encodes CASRDPGQEQPRDGYTF.